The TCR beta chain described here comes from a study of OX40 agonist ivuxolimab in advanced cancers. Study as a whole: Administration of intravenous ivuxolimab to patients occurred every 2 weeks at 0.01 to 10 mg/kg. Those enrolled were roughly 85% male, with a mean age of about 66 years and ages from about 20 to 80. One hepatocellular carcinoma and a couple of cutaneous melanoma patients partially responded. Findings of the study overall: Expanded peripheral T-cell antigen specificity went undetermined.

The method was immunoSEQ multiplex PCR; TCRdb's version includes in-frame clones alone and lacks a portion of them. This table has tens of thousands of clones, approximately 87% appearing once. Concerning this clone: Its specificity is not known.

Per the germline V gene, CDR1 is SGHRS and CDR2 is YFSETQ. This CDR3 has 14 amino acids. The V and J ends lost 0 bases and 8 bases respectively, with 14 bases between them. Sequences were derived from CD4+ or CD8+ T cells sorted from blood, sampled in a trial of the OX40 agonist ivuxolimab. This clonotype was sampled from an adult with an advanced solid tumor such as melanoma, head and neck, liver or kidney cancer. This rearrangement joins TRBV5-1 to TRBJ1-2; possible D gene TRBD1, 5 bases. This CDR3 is CASSLDAGRAGYTF. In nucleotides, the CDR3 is TGCGCCAGCAGCTTGGATGCTGGCAGGGCCGGCTACACCTTC.